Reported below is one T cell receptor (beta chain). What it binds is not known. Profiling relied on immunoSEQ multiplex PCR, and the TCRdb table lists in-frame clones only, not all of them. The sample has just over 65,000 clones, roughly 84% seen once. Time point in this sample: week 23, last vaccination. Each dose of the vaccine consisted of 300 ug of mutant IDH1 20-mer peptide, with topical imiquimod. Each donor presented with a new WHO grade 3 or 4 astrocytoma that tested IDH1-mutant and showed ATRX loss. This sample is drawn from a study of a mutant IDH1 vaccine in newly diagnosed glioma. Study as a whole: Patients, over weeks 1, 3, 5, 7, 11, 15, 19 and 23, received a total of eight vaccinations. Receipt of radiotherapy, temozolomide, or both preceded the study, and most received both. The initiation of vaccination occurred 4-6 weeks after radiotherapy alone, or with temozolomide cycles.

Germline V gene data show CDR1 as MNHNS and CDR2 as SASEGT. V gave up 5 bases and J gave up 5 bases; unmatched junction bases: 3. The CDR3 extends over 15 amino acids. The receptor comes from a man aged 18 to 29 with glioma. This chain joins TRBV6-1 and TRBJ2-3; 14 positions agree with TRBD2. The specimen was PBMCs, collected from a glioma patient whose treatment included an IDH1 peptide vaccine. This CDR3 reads CASSNGLAGGDTQYF. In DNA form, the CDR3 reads TGTGCCAGCAGTAACGGACTAGCGGGAGGAGATACGCAGTATTTT.